The 6 T cell receptor beta chains below were found in one sample sequenced in a study of shared clonotypes between healthy human individuals (dated by TCRdb to about 2020). Preparation of the library involved the immunoSEQ multiplex PCR assay. TCRdb re-hosts the immuneACCESS table, in-frame sequences only. Its copies lack some clones; in the studies checked, an unresolved V gene accounts for under half of them, and the cause for the rest is not known. The sample includes hundreds of thousands of clones, with 90% to 95% observed a single time. The ten largest clones represent less than 25% of the sample. CD8 naive samples were obtained by positive selection for CCR7 among CD45RO-negative cells, yielding a CD45RA+CCR7+ population from which TemRA cells were excluded. Material for sequencing was naive CD8+ T cells sorted from blood. The intended sense of this specimen's cell subset or site label: CD45RA+CCR7+. The receptors shown here come from a man aged 25-40 years in good health.

The chain couples TRBV28 to TRBJ1-5; 10 bases are shared with TRBD1. The V and J ends lost 3 bases and 5 bases, in that order; junction bases with no gene match: 4. The CDR3 runs to 15 residues. Germline lookup yields CDR1 MDHEN and CDR2 SYDVKM. In DNA, the CDR3 is TGTGCCAGCAGTTTCAGAGACAGGGGGCATCAGCCCCAGCATTTT. Translating gives CASSFRDRGHQPQHF.

Concerning this clone itself: Other DNA sequences of this sample code for an identical CDR3. This chain joins TRBV9 and TRBJ2-2; D uncertain. V lost 0 bases, J lost 0 bases, and 3 bases lay in between. CDR3 length: 14 amino acids. The germline V gene encodes CDR1 SGDLS and CDR2 YYNGEE. CDR3 bases: TGTGCCAGCAGCGTAGGACCGAACACCGGGGAGCTGTTTTTT. Translation: CASSVGPNTGELFF.

The chain combines TRBV27 with TRBJ1-5, with no clear D. The CDR3 runs to 13 residues. Germline V gene lookup returns CDR1 MNHEY and CDR2 SMNVEV (reference sequence). Trimming stripped 2 bases from V and 5 bases from J, with 7 bases between. In DNA, the CDR3 is TGTGCCAGCAGTTTAGTAGGATATCAGCCCCAGCATTTT. Amino acid sequence: CASSLVGYQPQHF.

V is TRBV7-9 and J is TRBJ2-5; 9 bases are a match to TRBD1. The CDR3 sequence is 16 residues long. In germline, CDR1 is SEHNR, CDR2 FQNEAQ (reference sequence). With 5 bases clipped from V and 2 bases from J, the junction kept 9 bases outside the gene matches. The CDR3 DNA follows: TGTGCCAGCAGCCCCGACCCGGGACAGGGTCAAGAGACCCAGTACTTC. This codes for CASSPDPGQGQETQYF.

The chain has TRBV29-1 and TRBJ1-6, with D unclear. The germline V gene encodes CDR1 SQVTM and CDR2 ANQGSEA. The CDR3 covers 13 residues. Deletions cut 6 bases from V and 9 bases from J, with 15 bases between. The CDR3 loop reads CSVRPSYRSPLHF. The CDR3, as DNA: TGCAGCGTCCGCCCTTCATATCGTTCACCCCTCCACTTT.

With regard to this clone: This sequence may be a read error, since a much larger clone differs from it by one base. The chain joins TRBV11-3 to TRBJ2-3; 8 bases fit TRBD2. Germline values: CDR1 SGHNT, CDR2 YENEEA. V was clipped by 5 bases and J by 2 bases; unmatched bases: 3. This CDR3 has 14 residues. CDR3 protein: CASSPGGNTDTQYF. CDR3 DNA: TGTGCCAGCAGCCCGGGAGGGAACACAGATACGCAGTATTTT. The full variable domain, rest sourced from reference TRBV11-3 and TRBJ2-3, is EAGVVQSPRYKIIEKKQPVAFWCNPISGHNTLYWYLQNLGQGPELLIRYENEEAVDDSQLPKDRFSAERLKGVDSTLKIQPAELGDSAVYLCASSPGGNTDTQYFGPGTRLTVL.